One sample yielded the 23 T cell receptor beta chains listed below, sequenced in a study of human T cells and chemical hapten exposure (dated by TCRdb to about 2021). The label giving this sample's time point can be read as: patch test 3, about 24 weeks after DPC sensitization. The treatment or condition label corresponds to: therapeutic diphenylcyclopropenone sensitization with weekly scalp DPC. The library was obtained by RACE. The instrument was a NextSeq 500. TCRdb reanalyzed the raw reads on its own, using fastp at Q25 for trimming and MiXCR for clone calling, and kept in-frame beta chains. All rows with the same CDR3 protein become a single entry with the most common DNA and genes. Across this sample there are fewer than 100,000 distinct CDR3 sequences, with 11% seen only once. The ten largest account for more than 1% of the sample. This material consisted of whole blood, taken in connection with sensitization to the hapten diphenylcyclopropenone (DPC). The receptor set was obtained from a woman aged 25 to 39 with alopecia areata. Some clones in this sample may be carry-over from other donors' samples.

This clonotype came up many times. The V call is TRBV9, the J call TRBJ2-3; 10 bases agree with TRBD1. The junction had 8 bases not matched to a gene; V was cut back by 4 bases and J by 3 bases. Germline V gives CDR1 SGDLS, CDR2 YYNGEE. The length of the CDR3 is 16 residues. DNA of the CDR3: TGTGCCAGCAGCTCCCGGGACAGGGGACGAACAGATACGCAGTATTTT. Residues: CASSSRDRGRTDTQYF. Combining the CDR3 with reference TRBV9 and TRBJ2-3 gives the whole variable domain DSGVTQTPKHLITATGQRVTLRCSPRSGDLSVYWYQQSLDQGLQFLIQYYNGEERAKGNILERFSAQQFPDLHSELNLSSLELGDSALYFCASSSRDRGRTDTQYFGPGTRLTVL.

This clonotype turned up a few times. Written as DNA, the CDR3 is TGTGCCAGCAGCCCGGGACTAGCGGGAGTCTACGAGCAGTACTTC. Its protein product is CASSPGLAGVYEQYF. V gene TRBV14 combines with J gene TRBJ2-7, with 14 bases matching TRBD2. Germline CDR1 SGHDN, CDR2 FVKESK. V shed 4 bases and J 3 bases; nucleotides not matched to a gene: 2. The CDR3 length is 15 residues.

The chain recombines TRBV29-1 with TRBJ1-2; D gene unclear. Trimming cost V 3 bases and J 7 bases, with 18 bases left between them. Germline V gene lookup returns CDR1 SQVTM and CDR2 ANQGSEA. CDR3 length: 14 residues. The CDR3 bases are TGCAGCGTTGACTGGGGAAGCACCGGTGTTGGCTACACCTTC. This codes for CSVDWGSTGVGYTF.

This clonotype was counted at least ten times. The gene calls are TRBV6-2 or TRBV6-3 and TRBJ2-1; TRBD2 matches at 15 bases. V shed 5 bases and J 0 bases; nucleotides not matched to a gene: 5. Germline lookup yields CDR1 MNHEY and CDR2 SVGEGT. The CDR3 spans 18 residues. The CDR3: CASSQGLAGGSSYNEQFF. The CDR3 DNA follows: TGTGCCAGCAGTCAGGGACTAGCGGGAGGAAGCTCCTACAATGAGCAGTTCTTC.

This clonotype was counted many times. The chain carries TRBV6-2 or TRBV6-3 and TRBJ1-2, with 7 bases lining up with TRBD1. V was pared by 5 bases and J by 5 bases, with 11 bases of the junction left unmatched. From germline, CDR1 is MNHEY and CDR2 SVGEGT. This CDR3 has 15 residues. The CDR3 loop is CASSDGTAPVYGYTF. The DNA for the CDR3 is TGTGCCAGCAGTGACGGGACAGCCCCGGTGTATGGCTACACCTTC.

In its sample, this clonotype was seen many times. This sequence joins TRBV7-9 and TRBJ2-7, with D tentatively TRBD1 (7 bases). The CDR3 contains 15 residues. Per germline, CDR1 SEHNR and CDR2 FQNEAQ (reference sequence). V was pared by 5 bases and J by 5 bases, with 19 bases between. CDR3 protein: CASSRAGQMFHEQYF. CDR3 coding DNA: TGTGCCAGCAGCCGCGCGGGACAGATGTTCCACGAGCAGTACTTC.

The gene calls are TRBV29-1 and TRBJ2-4; D is uncertain. Germline CDR1 SQVTM, CDR2 ANQGSEA. The CDR3 contains 13 residues. V lost 5 bases, J lost 12 bases, and 20 bases lay in between. The CDR3 coding sequence is TGCAGCGTTACCTTTGTAGAGACCCACAGTCAGTACTTC. Protein: CSVTFVETHSQYF.

This clonotype has a count of ten or more. The chain links TRBV28 to TRBJ1-2; D is perhaps TRBD1 (5 bases). The germline V gene has CDR1 MDHEN and CDR2 SYDVKM. This CDR3 comprises 14 residues. V dropped 8 bases and J dropped 4 bases, with 17 bases sitting between them. The CDR3 region is CASQVGERIYGYTF. The CDR3 coding sequence is TGTGCCAGCCAAGTGGGGGAGCGGATCTATGGCTACACCTTC.

Note on this clonotype: This may be a read error: a much more frequent sequence differs by one nucleotide. V gene TRBV7-9 combines with J gene TRBJ2-7, with 7 bases identical to TRBD1. Germline CDR1 SEHNR, CDR2 FQNEAQ (reference sequence). CDR3 size: 13 residues. The CDR3 DNA is TGTGTCAGCAGCTCGACAGGGAACTACGAGCAGTACGTC. Translated: CVSSSTGNYEQYV.

The chain recombines TRBV24-1 with TRBJ2-5; 7 bases align to TRBD2. Per the germline V gene, CDR1 is KGHDR and CDR2 is SFDVKD. V lost 10 bases and J lost 1; bases outside the gene matches: 11. The CDR3 length is 15 residues. DNA of the CDR3: TGTGCCACTAGGGCGGGAGACGGCCTCCAAGAGACCCAGTACTTC. Translation: CATRAGDGLQETQYF.

The gene calls are TRBV6-2 or TRBV6-3 and TRBJ1-6, with TRBD1 matching over 8 bases. V shed 5 bases, J shed 0 bases, and the junction held 6 bases outside the gene matches. The CDR3 has 17 residues. CDR1 and CDR2 (germline): MNHEY, SVGEGT. The CDR3 loop reads CASSGGQGASYNSPLHF. The DNA for the CDR3 is TGTGCCAGCAGTGGTGGACAGGGAGCCTCCTATAATTCACCCCTCCACTTT.

The rearrangement joins TRBV20-1 to TRBJ2-7, with 8 positions matching TRBD2. Germline CDR1 is DFQATT and CDR2 is SNEGSKA (reference sequence). Trimming removed 3 bases from V and 1 base from J; junction bases left unmatched: 5. The CDR3 runs to 14 residues. The DNA for the CDR3 is TGCAGTGCTAGTCCGGCTAGCGGGTCCTACGAGCAGTACTTC. It translates to CSASPASGSYEQYF.

A few counts support this clonotype. The chain uses TRBV4-1 and TRBJ2-1; 9 bases agree with TRBD2. The germline gives CDR1 MGHRA, CDR2 YSYEKL. Trimming removed 9 bases from V and 9 bases from J; junction bases left unmatched: 12. CDR3 size: 14 residues. The CDR3 loop reads CASSPGLASGEQFF. As DNA, the CDR3 is TGCGCCAGTTCTCCGGGACTAGCTTCGGGTGAGCAGTTCTTC.

This clonotype was observed many times. This rearrangement joins TRBV6-5 to TRBJ2-5, with D possibly TRBD2 on 5 matching bases. Germline V gives CDR1 MNHEY, CDR2 SVGAGI. Trimming removed 6 bases from V and 6 bases from J, with 11 bases in between. This CDR3 is built from 12 residues. The CDR3: CASRPAGKTQYF. The CDR3 DNA reads TGTGCCAGCAGGCCCGCCGGGAAGACCCAGTACTTC.

The chain combines TRBV28 with TRBJ2-6; tentatively, D is TRBD2 (5 bases). Trimming removed 2 bases at V and 8 bases at J, with 10 bases between. Germline V gene sequence: CDR1 MDHEN, CDR2 SYDVKM. CDR3 size: 14 residues. The CDR3 DNA is TGTGCCAGCAGTTTAGGTCCGACTACCAACGTCCTGACTTTC. Protein sequence: CASSLGPTTNVLTF.

This clonotype was recorded many times. The chain uses TRBV29-1 and TRBJ2-1; 10 positions match TRBD2. Germline trimming cut 4 bases from V and 6 bases from J; bases unmatched to any gene: 6. The CDR3 has 14 residues. Germline V gene lookup returns CDR1 SQVTM and CDR2 ANQGSEA. The DNA for the CDR3 is TGCAGCGTTGGGCGTCTAGCGGGAGTCAATGAGCAGTTCTTC. It translates to CSVGRLAGVNEQFF.

The genes are TRBV7-9 and TRBJ2-7; D could derive from TRBD1 or TRBD2 (5 bases each). Germline-derived CDR1 and CDR2 are SEHNR and FQNEAQ (reference sequence). This CDR3 has 14 residues. Trimming pared 1 base from V and 1 base from J, leaving 8 bases between. CDR3 bases: TGTGCCAGCAGCTTAGATGGGGGATCCTACGAGCAGTACGTC. Translated: CASSLDGGSYEQYV.

The chain couples TRBV6-5 to TRBJ1-2; a weak D match, TRBD1 (5 bases). CDR3 length: 16 amino acids. The germline V gene encodes CDR1 MNHEY and CDR2 SVGAGI. V lost 6 bases and J 0 bases, leaving 17 bases between the germline ends. CDR3 bases: TGTGCCAGCAGCCAGCGGGGCGGAGGATCTAACTATGGCTACACCTTC. Translated, it gives CASSQRGGGSNYGYTF.

This clonotype was detected a few times. The CDR3 DNA reads as TGTGCCAGCAGAAGACAGGAGACTAGCACAGATACGCAGTATTTT. It translates to CASRRQETSTDTQYF. The V call is TRBV2, the J call TRBJ2-3, with a possible D match to TRBD1 (6 bases). Germline V lookup: CDR1 SNHLY, CDR2 FYNNEI. Trimming stripped 6 bases from V and 0 bases from J, with 13 bases between. CDR3 length: 15 residues. Full variable domain (rest looked up from reference TRBV2 and TRBJ2-3): EPEVTQTPSHQVTQMGQEVILRCVPISNHLYFYWYRQILGQKVEFLVSFYNNEISEKSEIFDDQFSVERPDGSNFTLKIRSTKLEDSAMYFCASRRQETSTDTQYFGPGTRLTVL.

This chain links TRBV28 with TRBJ2-6; 8 bases agree with TRBD2. The germline V gene has CDR1 MDHEN and CDR2 SYDVKM. The V segment lost 3 bases and the J segment 1 base; nucleotides outside the gene matches: 8. The CDR3 is made up of 18 amino acids. The CDR3 region is CASSFRGLVGSGANVLTF. The CDR3 bases are TGTGCCAGCAGTTTTAGGGGACTAGTAGGATCTGGGGCCAACGTCCTGACTTTC.

The rearrangement joins TRBV16 to TRBJ2-7; D is undetermined. Germline V gene data show CDR1 as KGHSY and CDR2 as FQNENV. V lost 0 bases, J lost 3 bases, and 15 bases lay in between. CDR3 length: 16 amino acids. CDR3 sequence: CASSQSRSWDLYEQYF. The CDR3 DNA is TGTGCCAGCAGCCAATCGAGGTCGTGGGATCTCTACGAGCAGTACTTC.

This clonotype showed up many times. The genes are TRBV20-1 and TRBJ2-5; 7 bases line up with TRBD2. This CDR3 region has 12 residues. With V trimmed by 2 bases and J by 8 bases, 5 bases remained unmatched. Germline CDR1 DFQATT, CDR2 SNEGSKA (reference sequence). The CDR3 DNA follows: TGCAGTGCTAGAACTAGCGTCCTAACCCAGTACTTC. Translated, it gives CSARTSVLTQYF.

The CDR3 nucleotides are TGTGCCAGCAGCCAAGTACCGGGAATTGAAGCTTTCTTT. Translation: CASSQVPGIEAFF. The chain combines TRBV14 with TRBJ1-1; no firm D call. The CDR3 loop spans 13 amino acids. Germline V lookup: CDR1 SGHDN, CDR2 FVKESK. V lost 1 base, J lost 7 bases, and 10 bases lay in between.